Following are 6 T cell receptor beta chains from one sample sequenced in a study of CD8+ T cells in alopecia areata. Treatment given: oral pan-JAK inhibitor, 5-10 mg twice daily. It was cDNA, reverse transcribed from extracted RNA, that served as the sequencing template. The protocol was immunoSEQ multiplex PCR, while the TCRdb copy is restricted to in-frame clones and leaves out a portion. The table records approximately 100,000 clones, about 60% of them present only once. The source material was CD8+ T cells sorted from blood, sampled at week 56, from a patient treated with tofacitinib. The origin of the receptors is a human donor with alopecia areata.

This clone has just a few counts. The rearrangement uses TRBV5-1 and TRBJ2-1; D uncertain. CDR1 is SGHRS, CDR2 YFSETQ, per germline. This CDR3 has 16 amino acids. V shed 3 bases and J shed 4 bases, with 17 bases lying between them. DNA for the CDR3: TGCGCCAGCAGCTCGGACCCCTACTGGGGATACAATGAGCAGTTCTTC. Encoded protein: CASSSDPYWGYNEQFF.

This clone was detected ten times or more. This chain connects TRBV28 to TRBJ2-1; 9 bases are shared with TRBD1. The germline V gene has CDR1 MDHEN and CDR2 SYDVKM. The CDR3 covers 15 residues. Germline trimming cut 2 bases from V and 9 bases from J; bases unmatched to any gene: 8. The CDR3 sequence: CASSLGTGTQTEQFF. Here the CDR3 DNA reads TGTGCCAGCAGTTTAGGGACAGGGACCCAAACTGAGCAGTTCTTC.

Regarding this clone: An end of the junction does not agree with germline; a read error may underlie this. V usage is TRBV7-9 and J usage is TRBJ2-3, with D perhaps assigned TRBD1 or TRBD2 (6 bases each). The CDR3 is 11 residues long. The V gene's germline CDR1 is SEHNR and CDR2 FQNEAQ (reference sequence). The CDR3 protein is CASSRGPSWDF. CDR3 bases: TGTGCCAGCAGCCGGGGGCCATCGTGGGATTTT.

The sample holds one count of this clone. The gene calls are TRBV7-2 and TRBJ2-2; no clear D gene. The V end was cut by 1 base, the J end by 9 bases, with 3 bases between. This CDR3 spans 11 amino acids. Germline CDR1 is SGHTA and CDR2 is FQGNSA. The CDR3 coding sequence is TGTGCCAGCAGCTTAGGGCGGGAGCTGTTTTTT. It encodes CASSLGRELFF.

As DNA, the CDR3 is TGTGCCAGCAGCTCGCCCCAAGAGACCCAGTACTTC. Residues: CASSSPQETQYF. The chain uses TRBV7-9 and TRBJ2-5; D call uncertain. Germline lookup yields CDR1 SEHNR and CDR2 FQNEAQ (reference sequence). The V and J ends lost 4 bases and 1 base respectively, with 4 bases between them. The CDR3 loop spans 12 amino acids.

The V and J genes are TRBV7-9 and TRBJ2-1; tentatively, D is TRBD1 (6 bases). The V end lost 5 bases, the J end lost 14 bases, and 16 bases lay between the germline ends. CDR3 length: 12 amino acids. The germline V gene encodes CDR1 SEHNR and CDR2 FQNEAQ (reference sequence). The CDR3 is CASSPGPRGKFF. The CDR3 nucleotides are TGTGCCAGCAGCCCGGGACCCAGGGGCAAGTTCTTC.